The following is a T cell receptor beta chain sequence with its context. This record belongs to a study of cytomegalovirus exposure and HLA in healthy donors. The PCR ran on 60 Vbeta and 13 Jbeta primers. Produced via immunoSEQ multiplex PCR; TCRdb's table is partial and in-frame only. This sample's table reports about 100,000 clones. This CDR3 contains 13 residues. Germline CDR1 reads SGHAT; CDR2 reads FQNNGV. Trimming removed 5 bases from V and 8 bases from J; junction bases left unmatched: 6. The source material was PBMCs. This clonotype was obtained from a man aged 45 to 65 in good health and CMV-seronegative. The chain uses TRBV11-2 and TRBJ1-1; 9 nucleotides match TRBD1. DNA of the CDR3: TGTGCCAGCAGCCAAACCGGACAGGGGGAAGCTTTCTTT. Protein: CASSQTGQGEAFF.